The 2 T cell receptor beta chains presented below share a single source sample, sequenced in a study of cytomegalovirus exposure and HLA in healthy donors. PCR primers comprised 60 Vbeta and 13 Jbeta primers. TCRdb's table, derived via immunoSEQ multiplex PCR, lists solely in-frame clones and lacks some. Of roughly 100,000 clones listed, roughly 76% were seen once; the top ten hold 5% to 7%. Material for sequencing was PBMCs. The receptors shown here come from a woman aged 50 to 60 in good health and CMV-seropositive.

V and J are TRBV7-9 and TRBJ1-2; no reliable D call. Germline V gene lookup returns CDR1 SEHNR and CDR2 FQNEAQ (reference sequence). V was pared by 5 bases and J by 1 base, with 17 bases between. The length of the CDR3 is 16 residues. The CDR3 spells CASSRLEEAGNYGYTF. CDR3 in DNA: TGTGCCAGCAGCCGTCTCGAAGAGGCGGGTAACTATGGCTACACCTTC. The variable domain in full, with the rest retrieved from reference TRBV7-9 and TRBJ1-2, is DTGVSQNPRHKITKRGQNVTFRCDPISEHNRLYWYRQTLGQGPEFLTYFQNEAQLEKSRLLSDRFSAERPKGSFSTLEIQRTEQGDSAMYLCASSRLEEAGNYGYTFGSGTRLTVV.

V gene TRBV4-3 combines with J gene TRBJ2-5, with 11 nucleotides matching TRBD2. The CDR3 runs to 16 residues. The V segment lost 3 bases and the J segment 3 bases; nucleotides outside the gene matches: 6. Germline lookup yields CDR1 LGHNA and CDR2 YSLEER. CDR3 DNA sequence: TGCGCCAGCAGCCACCCTAGCGGGGGGTCTGAAGAGACCCAGTACTTC. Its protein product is CASSHPSGGSEETQYF.